These 27 T cell receptor beta chains were sequenced from one sample in a study of shared clonotypes between healthy human individuals. This table comes from immunoSEQ multiplex PCR, and its TCRdb copy is limited to in-frame clones, with some not included. This sample carries 450,000 to 500,000 clones, 81% of them seen once, and the ten largest clones take approximately 12%. Material for sequencing was PBMCs. Every receptor here comes from a woman between 40 and 55 years old in good health. Some clones in this sample may be carry-over from other donors' samples.

V usage is TRBV29-1 and J usage is TRBJ2-1, with 8 bases matching TRBD1. Germline CDR1 reads SQVTM; CDR2 reads ANQGSEA. The CDR3 spans 13 residues. The ends lost 3 bases at V and 5 bases at J; junction bases unmatched: 3. This CDR3 reads CSVDRTGNNEQFF. DNA of the CDR3: TGCAGCGTTGATAGGACAGGGAACAATGAGCAGTTCTTC.

Concerning this clone itself: Given a much more abundant clone one base away, this may be a read error. Different DNA sequences within this sample yield the same CDR3. For the CDR3, the DNA is TGCGCCAGCAGCTTGGAGCGGGACAGGGGGCTCGGCTTCACAGATACGCAGTATTTT. It is translated as CASSLERDRGLGFTDTQYF. This sequence joins TRBV5-1 and TRBJ2-3; 12 bases align to TRBD1. CDR3 length: 19 residues. Losses at the gene ends were 0 bases for V and 2 bases for J; bases not matched to a gene: 10. CDR1 is SGHRS and CDR2 is YFSETQ in the germline V gene. Filled out from reference TRBV5-1 and TRBJ2-3, the complete variable domain reads KAGVTQTPRYLIKTRGQQVTLSCSPISGHRSVSWYQQTPGQGLQFLFEYFSETQRNKGNFPGRFSGRQFSNSRSEMNVSTLELGDSALYLCASSLERDRGLGFTDTQYFGPGTRLTVL.

The chain has TRBV10-3 and TRBJ2-3, with 8 bases aligning to TRBD2. The V segment lost 3 bases and the J segment 1 base; nucleotides outside the gene matches: 3. The CDR3 totals 15 residues. In germline, CDR1 is ENHRY, CDR2 SYGVKD. CDR3 sequence (DNA): TGTGCCATCAGTGATAAGGGACTAGGCACAGATACGCAGTATTTT. Its translation: CAISDKGLGTDTQYF.

V and J are TRBV18 and TRBJ1-1, with D unresolved. In germline, CDR1 is KGHSH, CDR2 LQKENI. The germline V and J ends were trimmed by 3 bases and 4 bases, with 9 bases remaining between them. The CDR3 runs to 13 residues. In DNA form, the CDR3 reads TGTGCCAGCTCACCGGGGATTACCACTGAAGCTTTCTTT. It translates to CASSPGITTEAFF.

V gene TRBV14 combines with J gene TRBJ2-7; no clear D gene. V was trimmed by 0 bases and J by 3 bases, leaving 9 bases between them. CDR3 length: 14 amino acids. Germline V CDR1 and CDR2: SGHDN, FVKESK. The CDR3 spells CASSQEWADYEQYF. CDR3 sequence (DNA): TGTGCCAGCAGCCAAGAGTGGGCAGACTACGAGCAGTACTTC.

This chain uses TRBV7-2 with TRBJ2-2, with TRBD2 matching 12 bases. The V gene's germline CDR1 is SGHTA and CDR2 FQGNSA. This CDR3 region has 15 residues. Unmatched junction bases numbered 0, after V lost 1 base and J lost 6 bases. The CDR3 DNA sequence: TGTGCCAGCAGCTTAGGACTAGCGGGGGCCGGGGAGCTGTTTTTT. Translating it yields CASSLGLAGAGELFF. Full variable domain (outside the CDR3, taken from reference TRBV7-2 and TRBJ2-2): GAGVSQSPSNKVTEKGKDVELRCDPISGHTALYWYRQSLGQGLEFLIYFQGNSAPDKSGLPSDRFSAERTGGSVSTLTIQRTQQEDSAVYLCASSLGLAGAGELFFGEGSRLTVL.

The CDR3 spells CASSLWSAANEKLFF. The DNA for the CDR3 is TGTGCCAGCAGCTTGTGGAGCGCAGCTAATGAAAAACTGTTTTTT. This sequence joins TRBV5-4 and TRBJ1-4; D is unclear. Trimming took 1 base from V and 3 from J, leaving 10 bases between them. The germline CDR1 and CDR2 sequences are SGHNT and YYREEE (reference sequence). CDR3 length: 15 residues.

In its sample, this clone was seen once. V and J are TRBV19 and TRBJ2-7; 9 nucleotides align to TRBD1. Germline values: CDR1 LNHDA, CDR2 SQIVND (reference sequence). CDR3 length equals 15 residues. With V trimmed by 5 bases and J by 4 bases, 9 bases remained unmatched. CDR3 nucleotide sequence: TGTGCCAGTAGTCCGGACAGGGGAGGCTTTTACGAGCAGTACTTC. Protein sequence: CASSPDRGGFYEQYF.

Worth noting for this clone: This likely traces to a read error, being one base from a far larger clone. This sample also contains other DNA sequences that code for the same CDR3. The rearrangement uses TRBV9 and TRBJ2-7; 9 nucleotides agree with TRBD1. V trimming: 3 bases; J trimming: 6 bases; junction bases outside the gene matches: 10. The CDR3 totals 15 residues. From germline, CDR1 is SGDLS and CDR2 YYNGEE. CDR3 region: CASSASTGGIGEQYF. CDR3 sequence (DNA): TGTGCCAGCAGCGCATCGACAGGGGGTATTGGCGAGCAGTACTTC.

The genes are TRBV5-1 and TRBJ2-6, with 10 positions matching TRBD1. From germline, CDR1 is SGHRS and CDR2 YFSETQ. The CDR3 consists of 18 residues. The J segment lost 0 bases and the V segment lost 4 bases, leaving 7 bases of the junction unmatched. The CDR3 region is CASSPGTGASSGANVLTF. CDR3 bases: TGCGCCAGCAGCCCCGGGACAGGGGCCAGCTCTGGGGCCAACGTCCTGACTTTC.

V usage is TRBV4-3 and J usage is TRBJ2-3, with D unresolved. Trimming stripped 3 bases from V and 3 bases from J, with 19 bases between. CDR3 length: 17 residues. Germline-derived CDR1 and CDR2 are LGHNA and YSLEER. CDR3 loop: CASSQARGISVTDTQYF. In DNA form, the CDR3 reads TGCGCCAGCAGCCAGGCCCGTGGAATATCGGTGACAGATACGCAGTATTTT.

In this sample, this clone turned up many times. The chain links TRBV13 to TRBJ2-1; D gene unclear. Trimming shortened V by 0 bases and J by 9 bases, and 12 bases separated the two germline ends. The germline V gene encodes CDR1 PRHDT and CDR2 FYEKMQ (reference sequence). The CDR3 has 14 amino acids. CDR3 coding DNA: TGTGCCAGCAGCTTAGGCCAACTGGTCTCTGAGCAGTTCTTC. It translates to CASSLGQLVSEQFF.

The sample holds a few counts of this clone. This likely traces to a read error, being one base from a far larger clone. This CDR3 is also generated by other DNA sequences in the sample. This chain joins TRBV30 and TRBJ1-1; a possible D gene is TRBD1 (5 bases). V gave up 4 bases and J gave up 1 base, with 13 bases separating them. This CDR3 has 14 amino acids. CDR1 is GTSNPN and CDR2 is SVGIG in the germline V gene (reference sequence). The CDR3 sequence is CAWKAGHRNTEAFF. The DNA for the CDR3 is TGTGCCTGGAAAGCTGGACATCGGAACACTGAAGCTTTCTTT.

The chain employs TRBV19 and TRBJ1-3; D gene unclear. The V gene's germline CDR1 is LNHDA and CDR2 SQIVND (reference sequence). The CDR3 is 15 residues long. V was trimmed by 3 bases and J by 0 bases, leaving 9 bases between them. The CDR3 region is CASSIDRNSGNTIYF. CDR3 coding DNA: TGTGCCAGTAGTATTGATCGAAACTCTGGAAACACCATATATTTT.

This clone was counted between two and nine times. V usage is TRBV5-1 and J usage is TRBJ1-1; D may be TRBD1 (5 bases). The length of the CDR3 is 14 residues. Trimming took 4 bases from V and 4 from J, leaving 14 bases between them. Germline CDR1 reads SGHRS; CDR2 reads YFSETQ. The CDR3 is CASSRDSGGTEAFF. DNA of the CDR3: TGCGCCAGCAGCCGCGACTCCGGGGGCACTGAAGCTTTCTTT. The full variable domain, completed using reference TRBV5-1 and TRBJ1-1, is KAGVTQTPRYLIKTRGQQVTLSCSPISGHRSVSWYQQTPGQGLQFLFEYFSETQRNKGNFPGRFSGRQFSNSRSEMNVSTLELGDSALYLCASSRDSGGTEAFFGQGTRLTVV.

The rearrangement links TRBV7-9 to TRBJ1-2; 7 bases are shared with TRBD1. Germline V gene data show CDR1 as SEHNR and CDR2 as FQNEAQ (reference sequence). V shed 5 bases, J shed 4 bases, and the junction held 7 bases outside the gene matches. This CDR3 is 14 amino acids long. The CDR3 nucleotides are TGTGCCAGCAGCCCAAACTCAGGGGGCTATGGCTACACCTTC. Translating it yields CASSPNSGGYGYTF.

Concerning this clone itself: This could be a read error, since a much larger clone is one nucleotide away. The chain employs TRBV18 and TRBJ1-5, with D possibly matching TRBD1 (5 bases). CDR1 and CDR2 from the germline V gene are KGHSH and LQKENI. The CDR3 runs to 17 residues. V was shortened by 6 bases and J by 0 bases, with 18 bases between the two germline ends. The DNA for the CDR3 is TGTGCCAGCTCCCACCGGGCTCGGGGGGTTAGCAATCAGCCCCAGCATTTT. Its protein product is CASSHRARGVSNQPQHF.

The chain combines TRBV30 with TRBJ2-2, with D possibly TRBD2 on 7 matching bases. The CDR3 length is 14 residues. Germline CDR1 GTSNPN, CDR2 SVGIG (reference sequence). The V gene lost 0 bases and the J gene lost 4 bases, with 9 bases spanning the gap. The CDR3 protein is CAWSVGGATGELFF. CDR3 DNA: TGTGCCTGGAGTGTAGGGGGGGCCACCGGGGAGCTGTTTTTT.

The chain combines TRBV28 with TRBJ2-1; 13 positions agree with TRBD2. V dropped 6 bases and J dropped 11; count of bases not matched to a gene: 10. Germline assignment: CDR1 MDHEN and CDR2 SYDVKM. The CDR3 is 15 residues long. The CDR3 reads CASSTTSGGTIKQFF. The CDR3 DNA reads TGTGCCAGCAGCACGACTAGCGGGGGGACTATAAAGCAGTTCTTC.

This sequence joins TRBV6-4 and TRBJ2-2, with TRBD2 identical over 7 bases. V gave up 6 bases and J gave up 5 bases; unmatched junction bases: 6. The CDR3 is 14 residues long. Germline values: CDR1 MRHNA, CDR2 SNTAGT. CDR3 nucleotides: TGTGCCAGCAGCGAATTCGGGGGGACCGGGGAGCTGTTTTTT. It yields the protein CASSEFGGTGELFF.

V and J are TRBV5-1 and TRBJ2-7; D possibly uses TRBD1 or TRBD2 (5 bases each). CDR1 and CDR2 from the germline V gene are SGHRS and YFSETQ. The CDR3 sequence is 16 residues long. Trimming removed 4 bases from V and 3 bases from J, with 20 bases in between. The CDR3 nucleotides read TGCGCCAGCAGCCCGGGAAGGCAGGGTGGATACTACGAGCAGTACTTC. Translation: CASSPGRQGGYYEQYF.

V and J are TRBV30 and TRBJ2-7, with TRBD2 matching over 7 bases. CDR1 and CDR2 (germline): GTSNPN, SVGIG (reference sequence). J was trimmed by 3 bases and V by 8 bases; bases with no gene match: 10. The CDR3 sequence is 13 residues long. The CDR3 spells CAGLSGGDYEQYF. As DNA, the CDR3 is TGTGCCGGCCTCTCGGGGGGAGACTACGAGCAGTACTTC.

V and J are TRBV5-6 and TRBJ2-1; 9 positions agree with TRBD2. J gave up 1 base and V 0 bases, and 8 bases lay outside the gene matches. Germline lookup yields CDR1 SGHDT and CDR2 YYEEEE. This CDR3 contains 18 residues. The CDR3 bases are TGTGCCAGCAGCTTGGAGGCCTCCGCGGGAGGGTCCTACAATGAGCAGTTCTTC. Protein product: CASSLEASAGGSYNEQFF. Full variable domain (missing parts from reference TRBV5-6 and TRBJ2-1): DAGVTQSPTHLIKTRGQQVTLRCSPKSGHDTVSWYQQALGQGPQFIFQYYEEEERQRGNFPDRFSGHQFPNYSSELNVNALLLGDSALYLCASSLEASAGGSYNEQFFGPGTRLTVL.

J is TRBJ1-1 and V is TRBV7-2; D gene ambiguous. V was pared by 1 base and J by 1 base, with 10 bases between. The CDR3 loop spans 15 amino acids. Germline CDR1 reads SGHTA; CDR2 reads FQGNSA. In DNA, the CDR3 is TGTGCCAGCAGCTTAGAGGGTCGGAGGAACACTGAAGCTTTCTTT. It yields the protein CASSLEGRRNTEAFF.

V and J are TRBV9 and TRBJ1-5, with D possibly matching TRBD1 (5 bases). This CDR3 contains 15 residues. Trimming removed 4 bases from V and 0 bases from J, with 11 bases in between. Germline assignment: CDR1 SGDLS and CDR2 YYNGEE. The CDR3 protein is CASSMGPYSNQPQHF. The CDR3 nucleotides read TGTGCCAGCAGCATGGGACCGTATAGCAATCAGCCCCAGCATTTT.

This clone turned up a few times. This CDR3 reads CASSFAVGARGYGYTF. The CDR3 region has the DNA TGTGCCAGCAGCTTTGCGGTCGGGGCGCGGGGCTATGGCTACACCTTC. The chain uses TRBV5-5 and TRBJ1-2; D may be TRBD1 (5 bases). Germline loops: CDR1 SGHKS, CDR2 YYEKEE (reference sequence). The V and J ends lost 2 bases and 4 bases respectively, with 18 bases between them. The CDR3 spans 16 residues.

Remarks on this clone: It differs at one base from a far larger clone, so likely a read error. The chain is built from TRBV11-2 and TRBJ2-7; 8 nucleotides line up with TRBD2. This CDR3 region has 13 residues. Germline V gives CDR1 SGHAT, CDR2 FQNNGV. The CDR3 coding sequence is TGTGCCAGCGGGACCGGGAGGGCATACGGGCAGTACTTC. It specifies CASGTGRAYGQYF. The variable domain in full, with the rest retrieved from reference TRBV11-2 and TRBJ2-7, is EAGVAQSPRYKIIEKRQSVAFWCNPISGHATLYWYQQILGQGPKLLIQFQNNGVVDDSQLPKDRFSAERLKGVDSTLKIQPAKLEDSAVYLCASGTGRAYGQYFGPGTRLTVT.